This TCR beta chain was recovered during a study of T cell changes during pregnancy in multiple sclerosis. Germline CDR1 and CDR2: SGHAT and FQNNGV. The CDR3 loop spans 16 amino acids. With 7 bases clipped from V and 3 bases from J, the junction kept 7 bases outside the gene matches. In its sample, this clone is medium-sized (0.01 to 0.1%). TCRdb keeps only in-frame clones here, not all; method: immunoSEQ multiplex PCR. The table includes roughly 40,000 clones, 85% to 95% detected once. The rearrangement uses TRBV11-2 and TRBJ2-2, with 11 bases fitting TRBD2. The sample consisted of peripheral blood, taken before pregnancy. The clonotype originates from a female donor with multiple sclerosis, enrolled in a pregnancy study. The CDR3 coding sequence is TGTGCCAGCACCCTTAGCGGGAGGGAGTACACCGGGGAGCTGTTTTTT. Translation: CASTLSGREYTGELFF.